The rows below give T cell receptor beta chains drawn from one sample of a study of T cells in Graves' hyperthyroidism and ophthalmopathy. TCRdb reanalysed the multiplex PCR reads using MiXCR and keeps one entry per CDR3 protein. The sample carries roughly 200,000 distinct CDR3 sequences, about 17% recorded once. Sequencing input: blood. The receptor source for this set is a woman in her forties or fifties with Graves' hyperthyroidism. Both conserved end residues are part of each CDR3. Each record gives: D gene, V gene, clone size, J gene, CDR3 protein, CDR3 DNA. The D gene is left open where the match is weak. Only part of the rows carry a size: once, few, many, or a class if the clone is expanded.

D gene: .
V gene: TRBV19
clone size: few
J gene: TRBJ1-2
CDR3 protein: CASSNGGRFYGYTF
CDR3 DNA: TGTGCCAGTAGTAATGGGGGGCGATTCTATGGCTACACCTTC

D gene: .
V gene: TRBV20-1
clone size: .
J gene: TRBJ1-3
CDR3 protein: CSASLWDRNTIYF
CDR3 DNA: TGCAGTGCTAGTCTTTGGGATAGAAACACCATATATTTT

D gene: .
V gene: TRBV19
clone size: .
J gene: TRBJ1-1
CDR3 protein: CASSKPEGQPNTEAFF
CDR3 DNA: TGTGCCAGTAGTAAACCCGAGGGGCAACCTAACACTGAAGCTTTCTTT

D gene: TRBD2
V gene: TRBV5-4
clone size: few
J gene: TRBJ2-1
CDR3 protein: CASSSPGLADFNEQFF
CDR3 DNA: TGTGCCAGCAGCTCACCAGGGCTAGCGGATTTCAATGAGCAGTTCTTC

D gene: TRBD2
V gene: TRBV10-1
clone size: few
J gene: TRBJ2-3
CDR3 protein: CASSESSAGEPGTQYF
CDR3 DNA: TGCGCCAGCAGTGAGTCGTCAGCGGGAGAACCGGGTACGCAGTATTTT

D gene: .
V gene: TRBV27
clone size: many
J gene: TRBJ2-1
CDR3 protein: CASSPSEGRRVNEQFF
CDR3 DNA: TGTGCCAGCAGCCCCTCGGAGGGGCGAAGGGTAAATGAGCAGTTCTTC

D gene: .
V gene: TRBV7-2
clone size: many
J gene: TRBJ1-5
CDR3 protein: CASSLGRGNGQPQHF
CDR3 DNA: TGTGCCAGCAGCCTGGGACGGGGAAATGGGCAGCCCCAGCATTTT

D gene: TRBD2
V gene: TRBV2
clone size: .
J gene: TRBJ2-3
CDR3 protein: CASTRPLAGFTDTQYF
CDR3 DNA: TGTGCCAGCACCAGACCTCTAGCGGGGTTCACAGATACGCAGTATTTT

D gene: .
V gene: TRBV18
clone size: few
J gene: TRBJ1-5
CDR3 protein: CASSPLSRPDQPQHF
CDR3 DNA: TGTGCCAGCTCACCTCTTTCGAGACCTGATCAGCCCCAGCATTTT

D gene: .
V gene: TRBV6-2/TRBV6-3
clone size: few
J gene: TRBJ1-2
CDR3 protein: CASTTERVTQGGYGYTF
CDR3 DNA: TGTGCCAGCACGACGGAACGCGTTACACAGGGAGGCTATGGCTACACCTTC

D gene: TRBD2
V gene: TRBV29-1
clone size: .
J gene: TRBJ2-7
CDR3 protein: CSVEGGPYEQYF
CDR3 DNA: TGCAGCGTTGAGGGAGGGCCCTACGAGCAGTACTTC

D gene: .
V gene: TRBV27
clone size: .
J gene: TRBJ2-3
CDR3 protein: CASSPSVGEADTQYF
CDR3 DNA: TGTGCCAGCAGCCCCTCGGTGGGGGAGGCAGATACGCAGTATTTT

D gene: .
V gene: TRBV5-8
clone size: .
J gene: TRBJ2-7
CDR3 protein: CASSGPDYEQYF
CDR3 DNA: TGTGCCAGCAGCGGCCCCGACTACGAGCAGTACTTC

D gene: .
V gene: TRBV6-1
clone size: few
J gene: TRBJ1-4
CDR3 protein: CASQGQWNEKLFF
CDR3 DNA: TGTGCCAGCCAGGGACAATGGAATGAAAAACTGTTTTTT

D gene: .
V gene: TRBV28
clone size: .
J gene: TRBJ2-1
CDR3 protein: CASSLSIGAGADEQFF
CDR3 DNA: TGTGCCAGCAGTTTATCGATCGGGGCGGGGGCGGATGAGCAGTTCTTC

D gene: .
V gene: TRBV19
clone size: .
J gene: TRBJ1-1
CDR3 protein: CASSSPVDSPMNTEAFF
CDR3 DNA: TGTGCCAGTAGTAGTCCCGTGGACAGCCCCATGAACACTGAAGCTTTCTTT

D gene: TRBD1
V gene: TRBV24-1
clone size: once
J gene: TRBJ2-7
CDR3 protein: CATSDPGTGGYEQYF
CDR3 DNA: TGTGCCACCAGTGACCCCGGGACAGGGGGCTACGAGCAGTACTTC

D gene: .
V gene: TRBV19
clone size: few
J gene: TRBJ2-7
CDR3 protein: CASSIGGQKSYEQYF
CDR3 DNA: TGTGCCAGTAGTATCGGGGGACAGAAGTCCTACGAGCAGTACTTC

D gene: TRBD1
V gene: TRBV30
clone size: many
J gene: TRBJ1-2
CDR3 protein: CAWTRDRGPRGYTF
CDR3 DNA: TGTGCCTGGACAAGGGACAGGGGTCCTCGTGGCTACACCTTC

D gene: .
V gene: TRBV4-1
clone size: few
J gene: TRBJ2-7
CDR3 protein: CASSQQYARGIWPYEQYF
CDR3 DNA: TGCGCCAGCAGCCAGCAATATGCGCGAGGGATCTGGCCCTACGAGCAGTACTTC

D gene: .
V gene: TRBV6-2/TRBV6-3
clone size: .
J gene: TRBJ1-5
CDR3 protein: CASSNGQNQPQHF
CDR3 DNA: TGTGCCAGCAGTAACGGACAGAATCAGCCCCAGCATTTT

D gene: TRBD1
V gene: TRBV25-1
clone size: few
J gene: TRBJ1-5
CDR3 protein: CASSSPGDSHQPQHF
CDR3 DNA: TGTGCCAGCAGTTCCCCAGGGGACAGTCATCAGCCCCAGCATTTT

D gene: .
V gene: TRBV19
clone size: .
J gene: TRBJ1-5
CDR3 protein: CASSNWTDRANQPQHF
CDR3 DNA: TGTGCCAGTAGTAATTGGACCGACCGGGCAAATCAGCCCCAGCATTTT

D gene: TRBD1
V gene: TRBV20-1
clone size: many
J gene: TRBJ2-4
CDR3 protein: CSASQLTGGDIQYF
CDR3 DNA: TGCAGTGCTAGCCAACTGACAGGGGGGGACATTCAGTACTTC

D gene: TRBD2
V gene: TRBV9
clone size: once
J gene: TRBJ2-1
CDR3 protein: CASSTAGTSGINEQFF
CDR3 DNA: TGTGCCAGCAGCACCGCCGGGACTAGCGGGATTAATGAGCAGTTCTTC

D gene: .
V gene: TRBV20-1
clone size: .
J gene: TRBJ2-1
CDR3 protein: CSASPVGQGHYNEQFF
CDR3 DNA: TGCAGTGCTAGTCCAGTCGGGCAGGGCCATTACAATGAGCAGTTCTTC

D gene: TRBD2
V gene: TRBV6-1
clone size: .
J gene: TRBJ2-7
CDR3 protein: CASTTLPGTSGHEQYF
CDR3 DNA: TGTGCCAGCACTACCCTCCCGGGGACTAGCGGTCACGAGCAGTACTTC

D gene: TRBD1
V gene: TRBV11-3
clone size: many
J gene: TRBJ2-4
CDR3 protein: CASSPRQGVKNIQYF
CDR3 DNA: TGTGCCAGCAGCCCACGACAGGGAGTCAAAAACATTCAGTACTTC

D gene: .
V gene: TRBV6-1
clone size: .
J gene: TRBJ1-5
CDR3 protein: CASRAYSNQPQHF
CDR3 DNA: TGTGCCAGCAGGGCTTATAGCAATCAGCCCCAGCATTTT

D gene: TRBD2
V gene: TRBV20-1
clone size: many
J gene: TRBJ2-3
CDR3 protein: CSAGGGRTDTQYF
CDR3 DNA: TGCAGTGCTGGCGGGGGGCGCACAGATACGCAGTATTTT

D gene: .
V gene: TRBV7-2
clone size: few
J gene: TRBJ1-3
CDR3 protein: CASSTVGWGNTGNTIYF
CDR3 DNA: TGTGCCAGCAGTACCGTTGGATGGGGTAATACTGGAAACACCATATATTTT

D gene: .
V gene: TRBV30
clone size: many
J gene: TRBJ1-5
CDR3 protein: CAWSVGGHQPQHF
CDR3 DNA: TGTGCCTGGAGTGTCGGAGGGCATCAGCCCCAGCATTTT

D gene: .
V gene: TRBV11-2
clone size: many
J gene: TRBJ2-7
CDR3 protein: CASSLSQLAYEQYF
CDR3 DNA: TGTGCCAGCAGCCTTTCCCAGCTAGCCTACGAGCAGTACTTC

D gene: .
V gene: TRBV7-2
clone size: few
J gene: TRBJ1-6
CDR3 protein: CASSPDSAWSPLHF
CDR3 DNA: TGTGCCAGCAGCCCCGACAGTGCCTGGTCACCCCTCCACTTT

D gene: TRBD2
V gene: TRBV5-1
clone size: many
J gene: TRBJ2-3
CDR3 protein: CASSLGLWEGPTDTQYF
CDR3 DNA: TGCGCCAGCAGCTTGGGTCTGTGGGAGGGCCCCACAGATACGCAGTATTTT

D gene: TRBD2
V gene: TRBV2
clone size: .
J gene: TRBJ2-1
CDR3 protein: CASTEGTSGSRSSYNEQFF
CDR3 DNA: TGTGCCAGCACCGAGGGGACTAGCGGGTCGCGGAGCTCCTACAATGAGCAGTTCTTC

D gene: TRBD1
V gene: TRBV18
clone size: many
J gene: TRBJ1-1
CDR3 protein: CASSPKNTGATEAFF
CDR3 DNA: TGTGCCAGCTCACCAAAAAATACAGGGGCCACTGAAGCTTTCTTT

D gene: .
V gene: TRBV29-1
clone size: .
J gene: TRBJ2-5
CDR3 protein: CSVDIGSETQYF
CDR3 DNA: TGCAGCGTTGATATAGGCAGCGAGACCCAGTACTTC

D gene: TRBD1
V gene: TRBV19
clone size: few
J gene: TRBJ2-7
CDR3 protein: CASSILGQGAGEQYF
CDR3 DNA: TGTGCCAGTAGTATACTTGGACAGGGGGCGGGCGAGCAGTACTTC

D gene: .
V gene: TRBV4-2
clone size: few
J gene: TRBJ2-3
CDR3 protein: CASSQDPGSTDTQYF
CDR3 DNA: TGTGCCAGCAGCCAAGACCCCGGGAGCACAGATACGCAGTATTTT

D gene: TRBD2
V gene: TRBV19
clone size: many
J gene: TRBJ2-1
CDR3 protein: CASSELAGAGNEQFF
CDR3 DNA: TGTGCCAGTAGCGAACTAGCGGGAGCTGGAAATGAGCAGTTCTTC

D gene: TRBD2
V gene: TRBV12-3/TRBV12-4
clone size: many
J gene: TRBJ2-2
CDR3 protein: CASTSSGSWDTGELFF
CDR3 DNA: TGTGCCAGCACTTCGAGCGGGAGTTGGGACACCGGGGAGCTGTTTTTT

D gene: TRBD1
V gene: TRBV24-1
clone size: .
J gene: TRBJ2-5
CDR3 protein: CATSGDRAQETQYF
CDR3 DNA: TGTGCCACCAGTGGGGACAGGGCGCAAGAGACCCAGTACTTC

D gene: .
V gene: TRBV30
clone size: .
J gene: TRBJ2-6
CDR3 protein: CACNRGSGANVLTF
CDR3 DNA: TGTGCCTGTAATAGGGGGTCTGGGGCCAACGTCCTGACTTTC

D gene: .
V gene: TRBV5-1
clone size: .
J gene: TRBJ2-7
CDR3 protein: CASSQALSGEQYF
CDR3 DNA: TGCGCCAGCAGCCAGGCCCTTTCTGGCGAGCAGTACTTC

D gene: TRBD1
V gene: TRBV18
clone size: many
J gene: TRBJ1-5
CDR3 protein: CASSQTGGDSNQPQHF
CDR3 DNA: TGTGCCAGCTCACAGACAGGGGGGGATAGCAATCAGCCCCAGCATTTT

D gene: TRBD2
V gene: TRBV10-3
clone size: many
J gene: TRBJ2-7
CDR3 protein: CAISERGLAGPGDEQYF
CDR3 DNA: TGTGCCATCAGTGAGCGGGGACTAGCGGGGCCCGGGGACGAGCAGTACTTC

D gene: .
V gene: TRBV9
clone size: many
J gene: TRBJ2-7
CDR3 protein: CASSVDGGGYEQYF
CDR3 DNA: TGTGCCAGCAGCGTAGACGGAGGGGGCTACGAGCAGTACTTC

D gene: .
V gene: TRBV4-2
clone size: .
J gene: TRBJ2-2
CDR3 protein: CASSQDQLNTGELFF
CDR3 DNA: TGTGCCAGCAGCCAAGATCAACTGAACACCGGGGAGCTGTTTTTT

D gene: TRBD2
V gene: TRBV20-1
clone size: many
J gene: TRBJ2-5
CDR3 protein: CSAIGLAGDYQETQYF
CDR3 DNA: TGCAGTGCTATTGGACTAGCGGGAGATTACCAAGAGACCCAGTACTTC

D gene: TRBD2
V gene: TRBV7-3
clone size: .
J gene: TRBJ2-2
CDR3 protein: CANRRTSSDTGELFF
CDR3 DNA: TGTGCCAACAGACGGACTAGTTCGGACACCGGGGAGCTGTTTTTT

D gene: .
V gene: TRBV7-8
clone size: many
J gene: TRBJ2-2
CDR3 protein: CASSPDTGELFF
CDR3 DNA: TGTGCCAGCAGCCCTGACACCGGGGAGCTGTTTTTT

D gene: .
V gene: TRBV6-5
clone size: few
J gene: TRBJ1-4
CDR3 protein: CASSYSIRGGVDSKLFF
CDR3 DNA: TGTGCCAGCAGTTACTCGATCCGGGGTGGAGTGGACTCAAAACTGTTTTTT

D gene: .
V gene: TRBV9
clone size: .
J gene: TRBJ2-7
CDR3 protein: CASSVAPGGGSYEQYF
CDR3 DNA: TGTGCCAGCAGCGTAGCACCAGGGGGAGGCTCCTACGAGCAGTACTTC

D gene: TRBD2
V gene: TRBV14
clone size: few
J gene: TRBJ2-1
CDR3 protein: CASSQGLAGGDIKNEQFF
CDR3 DNA: TGTGCCAGCAGCCAGGGACTAGCGGGAGGGGATATCAAGAATGAGCAGTTCTTC

D gene: .
V gene: TRBV2
clone size: few
J gene: TRBJ1-5
CDR3 protein: CASRPGPQNNQPQHF
CDR3 DNA: TGTGCCAGCAGACCGGGACCGCAAAACAATCAGCCCCAGCATTTT

D gene: TRBD2
V gene: TRBV5-1
clone size: many
J gene: TRBJ2-1
CDR3 protein: CASSWGTSKNEQFF
CDR3 DNA: TGCGCCAGCAGCTGGGGGACTAGCAAGAATGAGCAGTTCTTC

D gene: .
V gene: TRBV12-3/TRBV12-4
clone size: many
J gene: TRBJ1-2
CDR3 protein: CASSLAGDYGYTF
CDR3 DNA: TGTGCCAGCAGTTTGGCGGGGGACTATGGCTACACCTTC